One sample yielded the 15 T cell receptor beta chains listed below, sequenced in a study of blood T cell repertoires in COVID-19. Sequencing was performed with immunoSEQ multiplex PCR; in TCRdb, only in-frame clones are kept and a portion is missing. Among about 150,000 clones, approximately 82% were seen once, and the ten largest hold roughly 9.8%. The material sequenced was peripheral blood. These TCRs come from a woman aged 45-65 years with acute or convalescent COVID-19.

The chain joins TRBV28 to TRBJ1-3; 7 nucleotides agree with TRBD1. The ends lost 6 bases at V and 0 bases at J; junction bases unmatched: 2. Germline V gene lookup returns CDR1 MDHEN and CDR2 SYDVKM. This CDR3 has 14 amino acids. The CDR3 is CASRTGDSGNTIYF. CDR3 bases: TGTGCCAGCAGAACAGGGGACTCTGGAAACACCATATATTTT.

The chain has TRBV6-5 and TRBJ2-5, with 9 bases lining up with TRBD2. CDR1 is MNHEY, CDR2 SVGAGI, per germline. J lost 4 bases, V lost 8 bases, and 8 bases had no gene match. The length of the CDR3 is 14 residues. CDR3 in amino acids: CASGRGLALETQYF. In nucleotides, the CDR3 is TGTGCCAGCGGCCGCGGACTAGCGCTAGAGACCCAGTACTTC.

The chain employs TRBV6-5 and TRBJ1-4, with D possibly TRBD1 on 5 matching bases. Trimming shortened V by 5 bases and J by 8 bases, and 15 bases separated the two germline ends. CDR1 and CDR2 (germline): MNHEY, SVGAGI. The CDR3 is 14 residues long. CDR3 bases: TGTGCCAGCAGTCTCGGGACTTCTAGGGAAAAACTGTTTTTT. It encodes CASSLGTSREKLFF.

V usage is TRBV11-2 and J usage is TRBJ1-6; TRBD1 might be the D (6 bases). CDR1 and CDR2 from the germline V gene are SGHAT and FQNNGV. The CDR3 runs to 15 residues. The germline V and J ends were trimmed by 6 bases and 7 bases, with 16 bases remaining between them. The CDR3 nucleotides read TGTGCCAGCAGACCCTCCGGGGGGCGGAATTCACCCCTCCACTTT. Amino acids: CASRPSGGRNSPLHF.

The chain couples TRBV12-3 or TRBV12-4 to TRBJ2-1; 7 bases match TRBD2. V dropped 10 bases and J dropped 7; count of bases not matched to a gene: 10. The CDR3 runs to 13 residues. The CDR3 DNA follows: TGTGCCAACGCGGAGGCTAGCGGTAATGAGCAGTTCTTC. Translating it yields CANAEASGNEQFF.

The rearrangement links TRBV19 to TRBJ2-1, with 15 bases identical to TRBD2. This CDR3 spans 16 amino acids. Trimming removed 5 bases from V and 7 bases from J; junction bases left unmatched: 6. Germline V lookup: CDR1 LNHDA, CDR2 SQIVND (reference sequence). The CDR3 coding sequence is TGTGCCAGTAGTCAAGGACTAGCGGGGGGGCTGAATGAGCAGTTCTTC. As protein: CASSQGLAGGLNEQFF.

The J gene is TRBJ2-7, the V gene TRBV7-2; perhaps TRBD1 as D (5 bases). V dropped 4 bases and J dropped 4 bases, with 14 bases sitting between them. The CDR3 has 14 amino acids. The germline gives CDR1 SGHTA, CDR2 FQGNSA. The CDR3, as DNA: TGTGCCAGCAGCTACACAGGCCTCCAATACGAGCAGTACTTC. It codes for CASSYTGLQYEQYF.

The chain combines TRBV9 with TRBJ2-5; D might be TRBD1 (6 bases). The V end lost 0 bases, the J end lost 2 bases, and 14 bases lay between the germline ends. The CDR3 loop spans 16 amino acids. Germline V gene lookup returns CDR1 SGDLS and CDR2 YYNGEE. This CDR3 reads CASSVGRMGTQETQYF. DNA for the CDR3: TGTGCCAGCAGCGTAGGTCGGATGGGGACACAAGAGACCCAGTACTTC.

V is TRBV5-4 and J is TRBJ1-1, with a weak D call TRBD1 (6 bases). The V gene lost 1 base and the J gene lost 4 bases, with 14 bases spanning the gap. The CDR3 loop spans 15 amino acids. Germline V gene sequence: CDR1 SGHNT, CDR2 YYREEE (reference sequence). As DNA, the CDR3 is TGTGCCAGCAGCTTGTCGGGGGGCATTTTCACTGAAGCTTTCTTT. It translates to CASSLSGGIFTEAFF.

The rearrangement uses TRBV3-1 (or the pseudogene TRBV3-2) and TRBJ1-1; D gene unclear. V was trimmed by 1 base and J by 6 bases, leaving 9 bases between them. The germline CDR1 and CDR2 sequences are LGHDT and YNNKEL (reference sequence). CDR3 size: 13 residues. DNA of the CDR3: TGTGCCAGCAGCCAAGTAGCGGCGGCTGAAGCTTTCTTT. Protein: CASSQVAAAEAFF.

The chain recombines TRBV6-5 with TRBJ1-4; possible D gene TRBD1, 5 bases. Trimming removed 0 bases from V and 9 bases from J, with 14 bases in between. The CDR3 contains 15 residues. The germline CDR1 and CDR2 sequences are MNHEY and SVGAGI. In DNA form, the CDR3 reads TGTGCCAGCAGTTACTCGGGGACTTCGGGGAAAAAACTGTTTTTT. This codes for CASSYSGTSGKKLFF.

A single count supports this clone. The chain couples TRBV3-1 (or the pseudogene TRBV3-2) to TRBJ1-4; the D gene is possibly TRBD1 (5 bases). The CDR3 sequence is 16 residues long. V dropped 2 bases and J dropped 6 bases, with 16 bases sitting between them. Germline V gene lookup returns CDR1 LGHDT and CDR2 YNNKEL (reference sequence). For the CDR3, the DNA is TGTGCCAGCAGCCAATTCCCGGGGGGACGTCATGAAAAACTGTTTTTT. Encoded protein: CASSQFPGGRHEKLFF.

The rearrangement links TRBV3-1 (or the pseudogene TRBV3-2) to TRBJ2-5, with D unresolved. The CDR3 length is 15 residues. The germline CDR1 and CDR2 sequences are LGHDT and YNNKEL (reference sequence). V gave up 1 base and J gave up 0 bases, with 9 bases separating them. CDR3 residues: CASSQATDYQETQYF. CDR3 sequence (DNA): TGTGCCAGCAGCCAAGCAACAGATTACCAAGAGACCCAGTACTTC.

The chain has TRBV11-1 and TRBJ2-7; no clear D gene. V was shortened by 1 base and J by 6 bases, with 10 bases between the two germline ends. CDR1 is SGHAT and CDR2 is FQDESV in the germline V gene (reference sequence). The CDR3 has 13 amino acids. The CDR3 sequence is CASSLGESGEQYF. For the CDR3, the DNA is TGTGCCAGCAGCTTAGGTGAGTCGGGCGAGCAGTACTTC.

The V gene is TRBV5-4, the J gene TRBJ2-7; 11 nucleotides agree with TRBD1. The CDR3 loop spans 15 amino acids. From germline, CDR1 is SGHNT and CDR2 YYREEE (reference sequence). V lost 3 bases, J lost 2 bases, and 4 bases stayed unmatched. The chain's CDR3 is CASSYGTGGAYEQYF. DNA for the CDR3: TGTGCCAGCAGCTACGGGACAGGGGGGGCCTACGAGCAGTACTTC.